This T cell receptor beta chain was profiled in a study of shared clonotypes between healthy human individuals. Study observations and caveats: Larger estimated richness was generally recorded for naive subsets relative to memory subsets.

As defined, naive CD8 cells were CD45RO-negative and positively selected for CCR7, with terminally differentiated effector memory CD45RA+ cells excluded. CDR1 SGHVS and CDR2 FNYEAQ come from the germline V gene. The V segment lost 5 bases and the J segment 8 bases; nucleotides outside the gene matches: 12. CDR3 length: 16 amino acids. As to this clone: Its specificity is unknown.

Sequencing used immunoSEQ multiplex PCR; TCRdb keeps in-frame clones, though not all of them. The sample contains hundreds of thousands of clones, 95% to 98% of which appear only once. The chain employs TRBV7-6 and TRBJ2-2; 9 nucleotides line up with TRBD2. The source of this sequence is a young man in good health. The sequenced material came from naive CD8+ T cells sorted from blood. The CDR3 sequence: CASSPSLAGAGGELFF. The CDR3 DNA sequence: TGTGCCAGCAGCCCGAGTTTAGCGGGGGCCGGAGGGGAGCTGTTTTTT.